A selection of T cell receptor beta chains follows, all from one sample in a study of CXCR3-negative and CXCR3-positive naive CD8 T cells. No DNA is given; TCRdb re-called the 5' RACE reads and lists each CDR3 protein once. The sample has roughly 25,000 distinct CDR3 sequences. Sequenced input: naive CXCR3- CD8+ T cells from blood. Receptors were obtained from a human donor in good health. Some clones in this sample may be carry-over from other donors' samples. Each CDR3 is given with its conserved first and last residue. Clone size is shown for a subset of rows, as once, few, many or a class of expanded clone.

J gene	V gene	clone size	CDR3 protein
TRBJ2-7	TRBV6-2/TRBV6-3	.	CASSGLLNYEQYF
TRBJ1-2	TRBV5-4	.	CASSLSPGSGYTF
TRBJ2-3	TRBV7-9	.	CASSLGLAGAPDTQYF
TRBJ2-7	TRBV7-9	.	CASSLAGMSYEQYF
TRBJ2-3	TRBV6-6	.	CASRGLAGEITDTQYF
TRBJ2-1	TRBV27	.	CASSSGTGGSYNEQFF
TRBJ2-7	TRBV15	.	CATSRDRGGASPYEQYF
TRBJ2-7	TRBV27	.	CASTPRVRQGASEQYF
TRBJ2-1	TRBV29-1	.	CSVEVGVWNEQFF
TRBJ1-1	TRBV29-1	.	CSERQMNTEAFF
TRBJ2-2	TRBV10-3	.	CAISDYRQIAIPGELFF
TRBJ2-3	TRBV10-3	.	CAISDVRGVTDTQYF
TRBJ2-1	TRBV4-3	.	CASSQDYWTGGDNEQFF
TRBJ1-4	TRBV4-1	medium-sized	CASSPRDRGLANEKLFF
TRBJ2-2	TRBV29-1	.	CSVDRGLNTGELFF
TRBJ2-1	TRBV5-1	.	CASSLTRTGVYNEQFF
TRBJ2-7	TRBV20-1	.	CSAARDGGDEQYF
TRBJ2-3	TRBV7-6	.	CASSRARGEGTSTDTQYF
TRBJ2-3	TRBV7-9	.	CASRKGASSSSTDTQYF
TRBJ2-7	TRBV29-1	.	CSVRFSGSYEQYF
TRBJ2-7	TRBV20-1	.	CSARRWGYEQYF
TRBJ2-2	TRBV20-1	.	CSARLPGQGAGELFF
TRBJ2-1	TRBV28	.	CASRPLGNEQFF
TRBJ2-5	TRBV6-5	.	CASSYKRGTGKETQYF
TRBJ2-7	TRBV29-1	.	CSVWGTTYEQYF
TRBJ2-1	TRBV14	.	CASSRYKGVYNEQFF
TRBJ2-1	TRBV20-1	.	CSASGGTSGGFNEQFF
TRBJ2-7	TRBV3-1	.	CASSQDLAGLDEQYF
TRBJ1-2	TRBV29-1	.	CSVWGPVDGTHYGYTF
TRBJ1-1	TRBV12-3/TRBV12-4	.	CAGGRARNTEAFF
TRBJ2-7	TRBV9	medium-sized	CASSVLAGVGLYEQYF
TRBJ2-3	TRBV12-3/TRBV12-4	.	CASRGQGDADTQYF
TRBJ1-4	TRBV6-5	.	CASSYAAATNEKLFF
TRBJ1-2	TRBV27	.	CASTPTRGQSNYGYTF
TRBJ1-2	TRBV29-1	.	CSVERHLYGYTF
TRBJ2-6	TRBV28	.	CASEQGSGANVLTF
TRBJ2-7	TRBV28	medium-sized	CASSFSGTSGRSTSYEQYF
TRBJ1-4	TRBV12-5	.	CASGKSVATNEKLFF
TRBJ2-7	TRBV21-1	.	CASSKEQYYEQYF
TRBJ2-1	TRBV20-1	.	CSAPTGYNEQFF
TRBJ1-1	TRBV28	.	CASSFFGGNTEAFF
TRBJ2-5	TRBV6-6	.	CASSYFIQETQYF